Shown below are 18 T cell receptor beta chains from a single sample sequenced in a study of blood T cell repertoires in COVID-19. Profiled with immunoSEQ multiplex PCR; TCRdb holds only in-frame clones, not every one. The data contain about 300,000 clones, around 86% of them singletons. Input material: peripheral blood. The source of these receptors is a man between 65 and 80 years old with acute or convalescent COVID-19.

The genes are TRBV6-5 and TRBJ2-1, with 11 positions matching TRBD1. Trimming at V came to 7 bases and at J to 7 bases, leaving 3 bases not matched to a gene. The CDR3 runs to 13 residues. Germline lookup yields CDR1 MNHEY and CDR2 SVGAGI. CDR3 amino acids: CASTRDRGNEQFF. The CDR3 nucleotides are TGTGCCAGCACCAGGGACAGGGGGAATGAGCAGTTCTTC.

This sequence joins TRBV4-1 and TRBJ2-1; 10 bases are shared with TRBD1. This CDR3 has 16 amino acids. Germline CDR1 reads MGHRA; CDR2 reads YSYEKL. After removal of 0 bases from V and 9 bases from J, the junction contained 8 bases not matched to a gene. CDR3 sequence reads: CASSQDLLTGGSEQFF. The CDR3, as DNA: TGCGCCAGCAGCCAAGATCTCCTGACAGGGGGCAGTGAGCAGTTCTTC.

The V gene is TRBV28, the J gene TRBJ1-1; no clear D gene. The V gene's germline CDR1 is MDHEN and CDR2 SYDVKM. Trimming shortened V by 5 bases and J by 8 bases, and 12 bases separated the two germline ends. The CDR3 totals 12 residues. CDR3 in amino acids: CASSLQGAEAFF. Here the CDR3 DNA reads TGTGCCAGCAGTCTTCAAGGAGCCGAAGCTTTCTTT.

The chain is built from TRBV5-6 and TRBJ1-6; D is ambiguous. The CDR3 contains 13 residues. V gave up 4 bases and J gave up 6 bases, with 8 bases separating them. Germline CDR1 reads SGHDT; CDR2 reads YYEEEE. The CDR3 loop is CASSIFINSPLHF. In DNA form, the CDR3 reads TGTGCCAGCAGCATTTTTATTAATTCACCCCTCCACTTT.

CDR3 in amino acids: CASSRKGATNEKLFF. CDR3 nucleotides: TGTGCCAGCAGTCGCAAGGGAGCAACTAATGAAAAACTGTTTTTT. This chain links TRBV2 with TRBJ1-4; D uncertain. The CDR3 consists of 15 residues. V was clipped by 5 bases and J by 0 bases, with 10 bases between them. In germline, CDR1 is SNHLY, CDR2 FYNNEI.

The rearrangement links TRBV6-5 to TRBJ2-7, with D possibly being TRBD2 (7 bases). Germline-derived CDR1 and CDR2 are MNHEY and SVGAGI. The V gene lost 2 bases and the J gene lost 5 bases, with 13 bases spanning the gap. The CDR3 length is 14 residues. The CDR3 DNA follows: TGTGCCAGCAGTTACGTAACAGGGACTAACGAGCAGTACTTC. Encoded protein: CASSYVTGTNEQYF.

The chain recombines TRBV6-5 with TRBJ1-1; D uncertain. The CDR3 contains 15 residues. The germline V gene encodes CDR1 MNHEY and CDR2 SVGAGI. V was cut by 0 bases and J by 1 base, with 9 bases left in between. The CDR3 sequence: CASSYSQTTNTEAFF. In nucleotides, the CDR3 is TGTGCCAGCAGTTACTCGCAGACAACGAACACTGAAGCTTTCTTT.

This clone is a singleton in its sample. V usage is TRBV5-1 and J usage is TRBJ2-1; 12 bases are a match to TRBD2. Germline V gene sequence: CDR1 SGHRS, CDR2 YFSETQ. V lost 3 bases to trimming and J lost 7 bases; unmatched junction nucleotides: 8. The CDR3 extends over 16 amino acids. CDR3 nucleotides: TGCGCCAGCAGCTCCCTTCTAGCGGGAGGGTCGAATGAGCAGTTCTTC. Translating gives CASSSLLAGGSNEQFF.

The rearrangement uses TRBV7-2 and TRBJ1-2; D gene ambiguous. CDR3 length equals 14 residues. V was shortened by 3 bases and J by 2 bases, with 10 bases between the two germline ends. Germline assignment: CDR1 SGHTA and CDR2 FQGNSA. The CDR3 loop reads CASSFSDENYGYTF. The DNA for the CDR3 is TGTGCCAGCAGCTTCTCTGATGAGAACTATGGCTACACCTTC. Drawing the rest from reference TRBV7-2 and TRBJ1-2, the complete variable domain is GAGVSQSPSNKVTEKGKDVELRCDPISGHTALYWYRQSLGQGLEFLIYFQGNSAPDKSGLPSDRFSAERTGGSVSTLTIQRTQQEDSAVYLCASSFSDENYGYTFGSGTRLTVV.

V is TRBV5-1 and J is TRBJ2-1; TRBD1 aligns across 8 bases. Per the germline V gene, CDR1 is SGHRS and CDR2 is YFSETQ. Losses at the gene ends were 2 bases for V and 10 bases for J; bases not matched to a gene: 5. The CDR3 length is 13 residues. CDR3 bases: TGCGCCAGCAGCTTCCCAGGGGGCGGGGAGCAGTTCTTC. Its translation is CASSFPGGGEQFF.

The table lists this clone with a count of one. The chain carries TRBV28 and TRBJ1-2; tentative D call: TRBD1 (6 bases). This CDR3 has 17 amino acids. Germline values: CDR1 MDHEN, CDR2 SYDVKM. Trimming cost V 3 bases and J 4 bases, with 21 bases left between them. DNA of the CDR3: TGTGCCAGCAGTTTGGGTATCGGATCGACAGGCCCCTATGGCTACACCTTC. Its translation is CASSLGIGSTGPYGYTF.

The V call is TRBV29-1, the J call TRBJ1-1; a possible D gene is TRBD1 (6 bases). CDR1 is SQVTM and CDR2 is ANQGSEA in the germline V gene. The CDR3 loop spans 11 amino acids. Trimming shortened V by 7 bases and J by 2 bases, and 8 bases separated the two germline ends. CDR3 nucleotide sequence: TGCAGCGGCAGGGGTAACACTGAAGCTTTCTTT. Translating gives CSGRGNTEAFF. Variable domain in full (rest from reference TRBV29-1 and TRBJ1-1): SAVISQKPSRDICQRGTSLTIQCQVDSQVTMMFWYRQQPGQSLTLIATANQGSEATYESGFVIDKFPISRPNLTFSTLTVSNMSPEDSSIYLCSGRGNTEAFFGQGTRLTVV.

The chain is built from TRBV5-1 and TRBJ2-1; perhaps TRBD2 as D (5 bases). This CDR3 has 14 amino acids. The V end was cut by 0 bases, the J end by 5 bases, with 9 bases between. Germline loops: CDR1 SGHRS, CDR2 YFSETQ. The CDR3 nucleotides read TGCGCCAGCAGCTTGGATCCCGGGAACAATGAGCAGTTCTTC. Translated, it gives CASSLDPGNNEQFF.

The chain joins TRBV4-2 to TRBJ2-7; D remains ambiguous. Germline V gene data show CDR1 as LGHNA and CDR2 as YNFKEQ. V shed 1 base and J shed 6 bases, with 7 bases lying between them. This CDR3 comprises 12 residues. CDR3 nucleotides: TGTGCCAGCAGCCAAGGACTTGGCGAGCAGTACTTC. Residues: CASSQGLGEQYF.

The chain uses TRBV3-1 (or the pseudogene TRBV3-2) and TRBJ2-5; 12 bases fit TRBD2. The CDR3 totals 14 residues. The junction had 2 bases not matched to a gene; V was cut back by 4 bases and J by 5 bases. Per the germline V gene, CDR1 is LGHDT and CDR2 is YNNKEL (reference sequence). Written as DNA, the CDR3 is TGTGCCAGCAGCCCGACTAGCGGGAGTGAGACCCAGTACTTC. It specifies CASSPTSGSETQYF.

This chain connects TRBV7-6 to TRBJ2-7; weak D call: TRBD2 (5 bases). Trimming removed 2 bases at V and 3 bases at J, with 5 bases between. Per the germline V gene, CDR1 is SGHVS and CDR2 is FNYEAQ. The CDR3 is made up of 12 amino acids. CDR3 nucleotides: TGTGCCAGCAGCTTAAGCGGCTACGAGCAGTACTTC. It specifies CASSLSGYEQYF.

This chain joins TRBV2 and TRBJ1-6; D is unresolved. The CDR3 is made up of 16 amino acids. Germline V gene lookup returns CDR1 SNHLY and CDR2 FYNNEI. V dropped 6 bases and J dropped 5 bases, with 17 bases sitting between them. DNA for the CDR3: TGTGCCAGCAGGAGGTTGGAACGCTCGAATAATTCACCCCTCCACTTT. Translating gives CASRRLERSNNSPLHF.

V is TRBV2 and J is TRBJ2-3, with D unresolved. Germline loops: CDR1 SNHLY, CDR2 FYNNEI. V gave up 7 bases and J gave up 2 bases, with 10 bases separating them. There are 13 residues in the CDR3. The CDR3 sequence is CASTYRVTDTQYF. DNA of the CDR3: TGTGCCAGCACGTACCGGGTCACAGATACGCAGTATTTT.